Listed below are T cell receptor beta chains from one sample, sequenced in a study of cytomegalovirus exposure and HLA in healthy donors. Sequencing was performed with immunoSEQ multiplex PCR; in TCRdb, only in-frame clones are kept and a portion is missing. The sample contains around 160,000 clones, around 80% of which appear only once. The sample comprised PBMCs. The receptors stem from a woman in her thirties or forties in good health and CMV-seronegative. CDR3s leave out the opening cysteine and the closing phenylalanine or tryptophan.

>14|TRBV9
ASSVGAGAETDTQY
>11|TRBV30
AWNAGYQETQY
>14|TRBV4-1
ASSQATSGSYNEQF
>14|TRBV5-4
ASSSGGGGEVEKLF
>15|TRBV28
ASSSGGLAGFRNTQY
>10|TRBV28
ASSFQYYGYT
>13|TRBV6-1
ASSATGAIKNIQY
>11|TRBV7-8
ASSLGSGNGYT
>14|TRBV5-1
ASSPSGRAEYNEQF
>10|TRBV6-6
ASSLVGGEQF
>12|TRBV5-5
ASSSSDSNQPQH
>13|TRBV2
ASSVRWRAGEKLF
>11|TRBV19
ASSIATGEKLF
>15|TRBV27
ASSLRAQGYSNQPQH
>13|TRBV27
ASSLRGGSNQPQH
>16|TRBV5-1
ASSFYGTGSLSNQPQH
>10|TRBV28
ASTESNQPQH
>14|TRBV5-6
ASSSWDRGGNQPQH
>17|TRBV15
ATSTLQGGKGPTNEKLF
>12|TRBV2
ASSEWTVDQPQH
>12|TRBV5-6
ASSYYSGSYGYT
>13|TRBV28
ASTKMNRPTDTQY
>12|TRBV5-1
ASRGGRAGETQY
>11|TRBV7-3
ASSPQQGNEQF
>11|TRBV30
AWKETYQEKLF
>11|TRBV19
ASRDREHQPQH
>19|TRBV28
ASSLGTAPGTGGDWDTEAF
>12|TRBV9
ASSVDPLSYEQY
>12|TRBV9
ASSVEERQETQY
>15|TRBV19
ASSIERKAGVRAEAF
>12|TRBV7-3
ASSFTGGTDTQY
>13|TRBV11-3
ASRLLPVPTDTQY
>13|TRBV5-1
ASSLIGQVDQPQH
>13|TRBV11-2
ASSLGTSGDNEQF
>14|TRBV6-5
ASSYGTSGRSHEQY
>13|TRBV6-1
ASSDGSAGKQPQH
>13|TRBV11-2
ASSLAGRGGETQY
>12|TRBV6-1
ASSRQQQNTEAF
>13|TRBV19
ASSSRTGGREKLF
>15|TRBV11-2
ASSSTPGQALNYGYT